A selection of T cell receptor beta chains follows, all from one sample in a study of CD8 T cells in ankylosing spondylitis. TCRdb processed the 5' RACE reads anew with MiXCR; each CDR3 protein has one entry. There are more than 250,000 distinct CDR3 sequences in the sample; roughly 12% occur only once, and around 8.4% lies in the top ten. Sequencing input: blood, either unsorted or a sorted T cell fraction (not recorded which). The origin of the receptors is a female donor with ankylosing spondylitis or in good health (not recorded which). CDR3s include the opening cysteine and the closing phenylalanine or tryptophan. Each record gives: clone size, D gene, J gene, V gene, CDR3 DNA, CDR3 protein. A D gene is named only where the DNA matches it firmly. Part of the rows lack a size; the others show once, few, many or a class for expanded clones.

.,.,TRBJ1-1,TRBV7-2,TGTGCCAGCAGCCTGGGGCCGGGGAGGACTGAAGCTTTCTTT,CASSLGPGRTEAFF
many,TRBD2,TRBJ2-2,TRBV19,TGTGCCAGTAGTATCTATCTAGCGGGAGGCCGGGTGAGAAACACCGGGGAGCTGTTTTTT,CASSIYLAGGRVRNTGELFF
many,.,TRBJ1-1,TRBV12-3/TRBV12-4,TGTGCCAGCAGTTTTAGGAGGGCGGGCACTGAAGCTTTCTTT,CASSFRRAGTEAFF
.,.,TRBJ2-2,TRBV20-1,TGCAGTGCTAGAGATAGGAAGGTGACCGGGGAGCTGTTTTTT,CSARDRKVTGELFF
few,.,TRBJ1-6,TRBV3-1,TGTGCCAGCAGCCAAACGAGGGGGAATTCACCCCTCCACTTT,CASSQTRGNSPLHF
many,TRBD1,TRBJ1-3,TRBV19,TGTGCCAGCGGGACAGCCGGTAACACCATATATTTT,CASGTAGNTIYF
many,TRBD2,TRBJ2-5,TRBV10-3,TGTGCCATCAGTGGGGGACTAGCGGTCCAAGAGACCCAGTACTTC,CAISGGLAVQETQYF
many,.,TRBJ2-7,TRBV4-1,TGCGCCAGCAGCCAAGATGAGAGGGGTACGCGCGAGCAGTACTTC,CASSQDERGTREQYF
few,.,TRBJ2-5,TRBV11-2,TGTGCCAGCAGCTTAGAATTCTCTAGTTTAGAGACCCAGTACTTC,CASSLEFSSLETQYF
.,.,TRBJ1-2,TRBV20-1,TGCAGTGCTAGCCCAGGGGCTGGCTACACCTTC,CSASPGAGYTF
.,TRBD2,TRBJ2-1,TRBV4-2,TGTGCCAGCAGCCAAGTTGGCAAGAGTCTAGCGGGAGCCTCCTACGAGCAGTTCTTC,CASSQVGKSLAGASYEQFF
few,.,TRBJ1-1,TRBV10-3,TGTGCCACCTCTCCAGGGGACCCTAACACTGAAGCTTTCTTT,CATSPGDPNTEAFF
.,.,TRBJ1-2,TRBV6-5,TGTGCCAGCAGTTTCTTCTCATACGCTAACTATGGCTACACCTTC,CASSFFSYANYGYTF
many,.,TRBJ2-7,TRBV12-3/TRBV12-4,TGTGCCAGCAATCGAGGGGGACCCGAGCAGTACTTC,CASNRGGPEQYF
many,.,TRBJ2-2,TRBV5-1,TGCGCCAGCAGCCCGGGGTATCGCGGGGAGCTGTTTTTT,CASSPGYRGELFF
many,.,TRBJ2-1,TRBV7-9,TGTGCCAGCAGCTTATCGTTCCCAGACAGGGAGCAGTTCTTC,CASSLSFPDREQFF
many,.,TRBJ2-4,TRBV20-1,TGCAGTGCGAAAAGCCCGGACATTCAGTACTTC,CSAKSPDIQYF
many,TRBD2,TRBJ2-7,TRBV10-3,TGTGCATCGGGCCCCGCTAGCGGGAGTTACGAGCAGTACTTC,CASGPASGSYEQYF
many,.,TRBJ2-1,TRBV6-5,TGTGCCAGCAGTTCTCCAGCGACACGCTCCTACAATGAGCAGTTCTTC,CASSSPATRSYNEQFF
.,.,TRBJ2-7,TRBV10-3,TGTGCCATCAGTGAGACAGTCTACGAGCAGTACTTC,CAISETVYEQYF
many,.,TRBJ2-1,TRBV20-1,TGCAGTGCTGAGAGCGTAGGGGGAGGCTACAATGAGCAGTTCTTC,CSAESVGGGYNEQFF
.,.,TRBJ2-7,TRBV28,TGTGCCAGCAGTTTAATTTCTGACAGCCGCTCCTACGAGCAGTACTTC,CASSLISDSRSYEQYF
once,.,TRBJ2-2,TRBV18,TGTGCCAGCTCAACCCAGGTGGACAGCGGGGAGCTGTTTTTT,CASSTQVDSGELFF
many,.,TRBJ1-1,TRBV5-8,TGTGCCAGCAGCTTGGAAACCTTGGCTTTCTTT,CASSLETLAFF
many,.,TRBJ2-1,TRBV20-1,TGCAGTGCTGATGACAGATCGTACAATGAGCAGTTCTTC,CSADDRSYNEQFF
.,.,TRBJ2-7,TRBV3-1,TGTGCCTCCTGCCTCTCCGGGTCCCCGATCTACGAGCAGTACTTC,CASCLSGSPIYEQYF
.,.,TRBJ1-5,TRBV6-6,TGTGCCAGCTGGAGAGGGTGGAACCAGCCCCAGCATTTT,CASWRGWNQPQHF
.,.,TRBJ2-1,TRBV3-1,TGTGCCAGCAGCCGGGGCTGGGACTACAATGAGCAGTTCTTC,CASSRGWDYNEQFF
many,.,TRBJ2-7,TRBV20-1,TGCAGTGCTAGAGATACAGGTAAAGCCTACGAGCAGTACTTC,CSARDTGKAYEQYF
many,.,TRBJ1-2,TRBV20-1,TGCAGTGCTAGTTCCGGAGAATTGTATGGCTACACCTTC,CSASSGELYGYTF
.,.,TRBJ2-7,TRBV28,TGTGCCAGCAGTTTAGGATGGATGCAGTACTTC,CASSLGWMQYF
many,.,TRBJ2-3,TRBV5-1,TGCGCCAGCAGCGTGGGGCCGATAGATACGCAGTATTTT,CASSVGPIDTQYF
.,.,TRBJ2-3,TRBV9,TGTGCCAGCAGCGTAGAGAGGCTGGATACGCAGTATTTT,CASSVERLDTQYF
many,TRBD2,TRBJ2-1,TRBV5-1,TGCGCCAGCGCTACGGGCGGGGGCTCCTACAATGAGCAGTTCTTC,CASATGGGSYNEQFF
many,.,TRBJ1-3,TRBV29-1,TGCAGCGTCACAGAGGCAGGCTCTGGAAACACCATATATTTT,CSVTEAGSGNTIYF
many,.,TRBJ2-7,TRBV10-3,TGTGCCATCAGGCTTACTAGAGGAGCCTACGAGCAGTACTTC,CAIRLTRGAYEQYF
many,.,TRBJ1-1,TRBV4-3,TGCGCCAGCAGCCCCGCCGGGACCAAGGACACTGAAGCTTTCTTT,CASSPAGTKDTEAFF
many,.,TRBJ2-3,TRBV7-9,TGTGCCAGCAGGGGAACCGGGGGCTTGGCGACAGATACGCAGTATTTT,CASRGTGGLATDTQYF
.,TRBD1,TRBJ1-5,TRBV6-2/TRBV6-3,TGTGCCAGCAGTTACAATAGGGCCACAGAGGGGGCCGAAGGTGTAATGAAGCCCCAGCATTTT,CASSYNRATEGAEGVMKPQHF
few,.,TRBJ2-2,TRBV24-1,TGTGCCACCAGTGATCAGAACACCGGGGAGCTGTTTTTT,CATSDQNTGELFF
once,TRBD1,TRBJ1-1,TRBV12-3/TRBV12-4,TGTGCCAGCAGACCACAGGGGGCGAACACTGAAGCTTTCTTT,CASRPQGANTEAFF
.,.,TRBJ2-5,TRBV7-9,TGTGCCAGCAGCCCCTCGGAGTACCAAGAGACCCAGTACTTC,CASSPSEYQETQYF
few,.,TRBJ2-3,TRBV12-3/TRBV12-4,TGTGCCAGCAGCTCCCTTAGGGGGGGTAGCACAGATACGCAGTATTTT,CASSSLRGGSTDTQYF
many,.,TRBJ1-1,TRBV20-1,TGCAGTGGACTTAAGGGCCCGGGGAACTCTGAAGCTTTCTTT,CSGLKGPGNSEAFF
.,.,TRBJ1-1,TRBV18,TGTGCCAGCTCGCTACAGGAGGTCGCAGAGGCTTTCTTT,CASSLQEVAEAFF
many,.,TRBJ2-2,TRBV5-1,TGCGCCAGCAGCTTGGAAGGAAGGGGCACCGGGGAGCTGTTTTTT,CASSLEGRGTGELFF
many,.,TRBJ2-1,TRBV29-1,TGCAGCGTTGGGGCGGCAGGTTGGTTATCGGAGCAGTTCTTC,CSVGAAGWLSEQFF
few,.,TRBJ2-5,TRBV7-9,TGTGCCAGCAGCTTAGAGATAGCGGTTAACTTGGAGACCCAGTACTTC,CASSLEIAVNLETQYF